The clone carrying this T cell receptor beta chain appeared a few times. This entry belongs to a study of T-cell memory formation after mild COVID-19. Each CDR3 protein is one row after TCRdb ran MiXCR on the 5' RACE reads. The table records more than 100,000 distinct CDR3 sequences, over 15% of them present only once. V was pared by 0 bases and J by 4 bases, with 13 bases between. The CDR3 runs to 16 residues. Germline-derived CDR1 and CDR2 are SGHRS and YFSETQ. The clonotype was recovered from a man between 18 and 35 years old who had mild COVID-19 (a few samples of this study predate the infection). Cell type and time point are not known. The sample was PBMCs or a T cell subset sorted from them (not recorded which). This rearrangement joins TRBV5-1 to TRBJ2-2; D uncertain. CDR3 nucleotides: TGCGCCAGCAGCTTGGAGGCCCTCTGGGGCACCGGGGAGCTGTTTTTT. Translated: CASSLEALWGTGELFF. The full variable domain, its missing parts supplied by reference TRBV5-1 and TRBJ2-2, is KAGVTQTPRYLIKTRGQQVTLSCSPISGHRSVSWYQQTPGQGLQFLFEYFSETQRNKGNFPGRFSGRQFSNSRSEMNVSTLELGDSALYLCASSLEALWGTGELFFGEGSRLTVL.